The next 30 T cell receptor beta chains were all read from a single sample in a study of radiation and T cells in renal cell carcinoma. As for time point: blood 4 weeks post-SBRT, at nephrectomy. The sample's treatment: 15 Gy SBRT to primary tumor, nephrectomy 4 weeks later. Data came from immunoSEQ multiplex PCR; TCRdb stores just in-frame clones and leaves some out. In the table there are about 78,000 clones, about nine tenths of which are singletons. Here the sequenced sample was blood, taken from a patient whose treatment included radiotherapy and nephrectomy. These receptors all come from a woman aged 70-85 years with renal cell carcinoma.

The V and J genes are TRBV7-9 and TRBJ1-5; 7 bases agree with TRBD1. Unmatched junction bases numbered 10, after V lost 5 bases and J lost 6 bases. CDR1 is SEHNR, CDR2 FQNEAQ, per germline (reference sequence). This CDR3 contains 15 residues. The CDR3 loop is CASSTLGRGRQPQHF. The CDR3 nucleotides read TGTGCCAGCAGCACCCTTGGTAGGGGGCGTCAGCCCCAGCATTTT.

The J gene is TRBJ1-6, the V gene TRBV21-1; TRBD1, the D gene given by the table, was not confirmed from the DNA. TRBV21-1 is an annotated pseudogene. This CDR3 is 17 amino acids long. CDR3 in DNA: TGTGCCCTTATGACAGTTAACCGGGACAGGACCAATTCACCCCTCCACTTT. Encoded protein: CALMTVNRDRTNSPLHF.

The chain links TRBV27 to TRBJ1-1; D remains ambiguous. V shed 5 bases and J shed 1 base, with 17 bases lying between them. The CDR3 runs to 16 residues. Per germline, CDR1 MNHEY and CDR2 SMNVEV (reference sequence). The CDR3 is CASSLVLSLANTEAFF. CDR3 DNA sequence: TGTGCCAGCAGTCTCGTGCTCTCTCTTGCGAACACTGAAGCTTTCTTT.

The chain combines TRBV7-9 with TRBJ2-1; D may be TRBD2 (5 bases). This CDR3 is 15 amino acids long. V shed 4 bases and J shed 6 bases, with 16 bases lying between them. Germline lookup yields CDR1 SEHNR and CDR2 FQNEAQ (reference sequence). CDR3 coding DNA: TGTGCCAGCAGCTGGGGTTGGGAGCGTCGCAATGAGCAGTTCTTC. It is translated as CASSWGWERRNEQFF.

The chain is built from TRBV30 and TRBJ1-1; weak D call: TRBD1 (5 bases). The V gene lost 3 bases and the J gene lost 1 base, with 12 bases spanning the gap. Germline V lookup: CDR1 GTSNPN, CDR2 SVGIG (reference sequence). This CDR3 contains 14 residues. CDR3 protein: CAWSQGWGNTEAFF. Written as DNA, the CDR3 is TGTGCCTGGAGCCAGGGTTGGGGGAACACTGAAGCTTTCTTT.

DNA of the CDR3: TGTGCCAGCAGCTTGACAGATACCAAAAACATTCAGTACTTC. It specifies CASSLTDTKNIQYF. The J gene is TRBJ2-4, the V gene TRBV7-9, with TRBD1 as a possible D gene (5 bases). V lost 3 bases, J lost 2 bases, and 8 bases lay in between. Germline V gene sequence: CDR1 SEHNR, CDR2 FQNEAQ (reference sequence). CDR3 length: 14 residues.

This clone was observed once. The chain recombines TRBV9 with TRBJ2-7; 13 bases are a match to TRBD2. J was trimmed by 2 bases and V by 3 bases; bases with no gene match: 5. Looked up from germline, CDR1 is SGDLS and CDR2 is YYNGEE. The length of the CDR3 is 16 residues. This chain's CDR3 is CASSGTGTSGAYEQYF. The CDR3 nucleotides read TGTGCCAGCAGCGGGACCGGGACTAGCGGGGCCTACGAGCAGTACTTC.

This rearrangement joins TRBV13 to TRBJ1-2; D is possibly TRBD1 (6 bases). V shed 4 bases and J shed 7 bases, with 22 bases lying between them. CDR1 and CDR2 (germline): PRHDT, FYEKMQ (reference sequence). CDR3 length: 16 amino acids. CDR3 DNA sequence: TGTGCCAGCAGCTCCCGTCGAATAGAGGGGGGTCGTGGCTACACCTTC. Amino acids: CASSSRRIEGGRGYTF.

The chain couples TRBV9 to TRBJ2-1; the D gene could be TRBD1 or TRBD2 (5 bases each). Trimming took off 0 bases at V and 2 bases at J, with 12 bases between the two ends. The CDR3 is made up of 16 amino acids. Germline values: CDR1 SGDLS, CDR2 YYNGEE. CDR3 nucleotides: TGTGCCAGCAGCGTAGAACGTATGGGGGCCTACAATGAGCAGTTCTTC. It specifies CASSVERMGAYNEQFF. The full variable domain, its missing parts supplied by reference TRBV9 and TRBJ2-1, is DSGVTQTPKHLITATGQRVTLRCSPRSGDLSVYWYQQSLDQGLQFLIQYYNGEERAKGNILERFSAQQFPDLHSELNLSSLELGDSALYFCASSVERMGAYNEQFFGPGTRLTVL.

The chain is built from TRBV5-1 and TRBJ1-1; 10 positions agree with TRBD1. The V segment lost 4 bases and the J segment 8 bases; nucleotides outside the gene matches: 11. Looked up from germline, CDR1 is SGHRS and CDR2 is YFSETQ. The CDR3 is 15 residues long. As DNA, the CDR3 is TGCGCCAGCAGCGTAACTCCGGGGACAGGGGTGGAAGCTTTCTTT. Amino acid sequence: CASSVTPGTGVEAFF.

The CDR3 DNA reads TGTGCCAGCAGCTCCCCCGGCCCCCAGGTAGCGTCAGGCTACACCTTC. Amino acid sequence: CASSSPGPQVASGYTF. The chain uses TRBV5-4 and TRBJ1-2, with D hard to call. The CDR3 spans 16 residues. Germline lookup yields CDR1 SGHNT and CDR2 YYREEE (reference sequence). The V and J ends lost 3 bases and 8 bases respectively, with 23 bases between them.

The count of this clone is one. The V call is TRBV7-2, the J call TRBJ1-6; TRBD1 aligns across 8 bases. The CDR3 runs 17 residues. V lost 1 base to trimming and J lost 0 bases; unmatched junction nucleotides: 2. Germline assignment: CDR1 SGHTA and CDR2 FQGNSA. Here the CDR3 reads CASSLVGQDSYNSPLHF. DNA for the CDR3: TGTGCCAGCAGCTTAGTGGGACAGGACTCCTATAATTCACCCCTCCACTTT.

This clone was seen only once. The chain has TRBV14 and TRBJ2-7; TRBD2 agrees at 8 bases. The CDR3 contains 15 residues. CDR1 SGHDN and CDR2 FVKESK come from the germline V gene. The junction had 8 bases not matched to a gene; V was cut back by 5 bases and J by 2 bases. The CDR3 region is CASSEGLAGPYEQYF. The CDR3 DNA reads TGTGCCAGCAGCGAGGGGCTAGCGGGTCCCTACGAGCAGTACTTC.

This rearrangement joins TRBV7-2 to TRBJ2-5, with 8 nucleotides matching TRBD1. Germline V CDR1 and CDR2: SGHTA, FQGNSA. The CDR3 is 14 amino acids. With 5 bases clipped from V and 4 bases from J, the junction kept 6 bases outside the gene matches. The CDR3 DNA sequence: TGTGCCAGCAGCGCTCAGGGGGCGCGAGAGACCCAGTACTTC. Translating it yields CASSAQGARETQYF.

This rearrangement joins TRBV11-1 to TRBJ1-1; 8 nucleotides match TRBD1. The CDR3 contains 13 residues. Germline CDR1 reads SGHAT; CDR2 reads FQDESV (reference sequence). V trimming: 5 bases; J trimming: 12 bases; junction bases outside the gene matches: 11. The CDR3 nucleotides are TGTGCCAGCAGCCCGGACAGGGTTTCGGTAACTTTCTTT. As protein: CASSPDRVSVTFF. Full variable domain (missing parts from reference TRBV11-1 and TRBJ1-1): EAEVAQSPRYKITEKSQAVAFWCDPISGHATLYWYRQILGQGPELLVQFQDESVVDDSQLPKDRFSAERLKGVDSTLKIQPAELGDSAMYLCASSPDRVSVTFFGQGTRLTVV.

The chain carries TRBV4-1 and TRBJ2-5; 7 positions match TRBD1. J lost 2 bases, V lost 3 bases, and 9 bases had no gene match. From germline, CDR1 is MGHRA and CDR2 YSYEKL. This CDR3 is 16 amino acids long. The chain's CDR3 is CASSQPATGTQETQYF. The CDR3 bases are TGCGCCAGCAGCCAGCCGGCGACAGGGACGCAAGAGACCCAGTACTTC.

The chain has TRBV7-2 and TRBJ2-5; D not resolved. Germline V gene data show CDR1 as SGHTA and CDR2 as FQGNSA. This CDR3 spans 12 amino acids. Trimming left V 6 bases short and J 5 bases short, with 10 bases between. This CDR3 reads CASRGFSETQYF. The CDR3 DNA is TGTGCCAGCAGAGGGTTTTCGGAGACCCAGTACTTC.

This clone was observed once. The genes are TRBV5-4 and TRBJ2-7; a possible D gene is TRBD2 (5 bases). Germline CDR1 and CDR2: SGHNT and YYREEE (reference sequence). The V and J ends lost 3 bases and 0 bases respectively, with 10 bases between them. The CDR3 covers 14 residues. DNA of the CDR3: TGTGCCAGCAGCTATTTAGGGAGCTCCTACGAGCAGTACTTC. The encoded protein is CASSYLGSSYEQYF.

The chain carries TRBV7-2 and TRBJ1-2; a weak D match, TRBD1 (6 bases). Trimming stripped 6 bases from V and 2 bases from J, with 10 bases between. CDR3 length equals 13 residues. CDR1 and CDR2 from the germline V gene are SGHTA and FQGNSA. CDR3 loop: CASSRTANYGYTF. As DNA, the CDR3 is TGTGCCAGCAGTCGGACAGCCAACTATGGCTACACCTTC.

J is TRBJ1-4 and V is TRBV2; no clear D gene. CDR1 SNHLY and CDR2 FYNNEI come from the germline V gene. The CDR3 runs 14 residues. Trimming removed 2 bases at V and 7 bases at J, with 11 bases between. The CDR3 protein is CASSERAWSEKLFF. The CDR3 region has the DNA TGTGCCAGCAGTGAAAGGGCTTGGTCTGAAAAACTGTTTTTT.

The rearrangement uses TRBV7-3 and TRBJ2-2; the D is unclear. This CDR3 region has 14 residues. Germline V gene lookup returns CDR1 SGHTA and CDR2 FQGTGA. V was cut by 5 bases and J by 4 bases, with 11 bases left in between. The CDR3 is CASSHQTATGELFF. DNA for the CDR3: TGTGCCAGCAGCCACCAGACTGCCACCGGGGAGCTGTTTTTT.

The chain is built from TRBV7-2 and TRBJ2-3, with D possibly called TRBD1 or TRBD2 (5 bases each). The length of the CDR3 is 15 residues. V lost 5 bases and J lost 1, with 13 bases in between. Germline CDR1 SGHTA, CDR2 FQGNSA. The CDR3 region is CASSPPGARTDTQYF. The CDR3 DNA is TGTGCCAGCAGCCCCCCCGGGGCTCGCACAGATACGCAGTATTTT.

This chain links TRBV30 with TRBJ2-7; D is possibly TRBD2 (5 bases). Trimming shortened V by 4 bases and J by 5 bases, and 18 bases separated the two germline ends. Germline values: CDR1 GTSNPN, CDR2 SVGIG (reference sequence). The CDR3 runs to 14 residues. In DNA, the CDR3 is TGTGCCTGGAATCAGGAGGTAGCTAGGAACGAGCAGTACTTC. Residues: CAWNQEVARNEQYF.

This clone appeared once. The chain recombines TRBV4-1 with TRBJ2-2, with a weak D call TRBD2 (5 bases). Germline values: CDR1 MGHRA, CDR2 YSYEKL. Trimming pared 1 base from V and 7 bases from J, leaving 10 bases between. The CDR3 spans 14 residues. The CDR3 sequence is CASSQGERGGELFF. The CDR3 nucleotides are TGCGCCAGCAGCCAAGGGGAGCGTGGCGGGGAGCTGTTTTTT.

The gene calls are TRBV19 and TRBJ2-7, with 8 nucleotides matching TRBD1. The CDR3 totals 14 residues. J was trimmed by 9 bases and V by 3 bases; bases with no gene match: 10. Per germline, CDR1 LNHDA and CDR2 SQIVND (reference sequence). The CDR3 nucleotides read TGTGCCAGTAGTATCCCGGGACAGGCATCTAGGCAGTACTTC. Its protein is CASSIPGQASRQYF.

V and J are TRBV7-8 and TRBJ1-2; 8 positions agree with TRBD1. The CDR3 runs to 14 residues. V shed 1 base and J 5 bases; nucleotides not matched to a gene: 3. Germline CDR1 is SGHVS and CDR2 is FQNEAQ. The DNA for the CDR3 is TGTGCCAGCAGCTTAGGGGACAGGCGTTATGGCTACACCTTC. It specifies CASSLGDRRYGYTF.

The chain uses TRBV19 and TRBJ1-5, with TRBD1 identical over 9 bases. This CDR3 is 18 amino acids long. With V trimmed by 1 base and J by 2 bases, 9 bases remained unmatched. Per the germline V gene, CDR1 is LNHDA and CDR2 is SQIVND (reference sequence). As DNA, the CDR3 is TGTGCCAGTAGTATAGCGGACAGGGGATTTGGAGGCAATCAGCCCCAGCATTTT. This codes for CASSIADRGFGGNQPQHF.

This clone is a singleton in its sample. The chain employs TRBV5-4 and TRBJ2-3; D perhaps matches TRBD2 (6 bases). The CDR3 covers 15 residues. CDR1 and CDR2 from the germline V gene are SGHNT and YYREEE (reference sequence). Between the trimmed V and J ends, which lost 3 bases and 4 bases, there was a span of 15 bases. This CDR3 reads CASSWGRGSADTQYF. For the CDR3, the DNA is TGTGCCAGCAGCTGGGGACGGGGGTCGGCAGATACGCAGTATTTT.

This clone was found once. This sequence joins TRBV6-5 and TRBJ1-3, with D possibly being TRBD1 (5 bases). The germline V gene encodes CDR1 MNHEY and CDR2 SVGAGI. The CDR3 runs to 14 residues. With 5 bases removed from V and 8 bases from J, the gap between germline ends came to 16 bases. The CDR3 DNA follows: TGTGCCAGCAGTACCTCGTGGGGGTTTGACACCATATATTTT. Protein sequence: CASSTSWGFDTIYF.

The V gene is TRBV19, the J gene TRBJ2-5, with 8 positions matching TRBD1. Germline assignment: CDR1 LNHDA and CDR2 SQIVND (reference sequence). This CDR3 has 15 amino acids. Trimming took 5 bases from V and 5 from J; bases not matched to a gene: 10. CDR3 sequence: CASSRTGKFVETQYF. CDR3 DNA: TGTGCCAGTAGTCGGACAGGGAAGTTTGTGGAGACCCAGTACTTC.